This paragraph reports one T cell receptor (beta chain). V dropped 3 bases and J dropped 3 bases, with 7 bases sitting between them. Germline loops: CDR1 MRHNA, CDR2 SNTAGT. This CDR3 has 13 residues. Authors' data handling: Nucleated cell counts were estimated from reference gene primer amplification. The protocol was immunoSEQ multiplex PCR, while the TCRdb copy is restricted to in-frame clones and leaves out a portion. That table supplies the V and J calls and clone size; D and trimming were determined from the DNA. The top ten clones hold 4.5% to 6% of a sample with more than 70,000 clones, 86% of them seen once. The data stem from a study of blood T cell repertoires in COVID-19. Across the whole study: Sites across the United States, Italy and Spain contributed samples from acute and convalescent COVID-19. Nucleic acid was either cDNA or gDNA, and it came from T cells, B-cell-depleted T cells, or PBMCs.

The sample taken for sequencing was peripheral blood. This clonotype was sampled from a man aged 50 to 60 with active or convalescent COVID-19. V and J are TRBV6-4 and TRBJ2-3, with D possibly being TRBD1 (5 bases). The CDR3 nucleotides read TGTGCCAGCAGTGAAGGGGCGACAGATACGCAGTATTTT. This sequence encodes CASSEGATDTQYF.